This T cell receptor beta chain was obtained from a study of CD8+ T cells in alopecia areata. The sequencing template was cDNA reverse transcribed from extracted RNA. Profiled with immunoSEQ multiplex PCR; TCRdb holds only in-frame clones, not every one. This sample has 150,000 to 200,000 clones, with around three fifths found just once. Per the germline V gene, CDR1 is SGHAT and CDR2 is FQDESV (reference sequence). CDR3 length equals 12 residues. V was trimmed by 8 bases and J by 3 bases, leaving 10 bases between them. The treatment was: oral pan-JAK inhibitor, 5-10 mg twice daily. The receptor was derived from a human donor with alopecia areata. Sample: CD4+ T cells sorted from blood, taken at approximately week 50, from a patient treated with tofacitinib. The V call is TRBV11-1, the J call TRBJ2-5, with a possible D match to TRBD2 (6 bases). Written as DNA, the CDR3 is TGTGCCAGCGGACTAACAGAAGAGACCCAGTACTTC. Residues: CASGLTEETQYF.